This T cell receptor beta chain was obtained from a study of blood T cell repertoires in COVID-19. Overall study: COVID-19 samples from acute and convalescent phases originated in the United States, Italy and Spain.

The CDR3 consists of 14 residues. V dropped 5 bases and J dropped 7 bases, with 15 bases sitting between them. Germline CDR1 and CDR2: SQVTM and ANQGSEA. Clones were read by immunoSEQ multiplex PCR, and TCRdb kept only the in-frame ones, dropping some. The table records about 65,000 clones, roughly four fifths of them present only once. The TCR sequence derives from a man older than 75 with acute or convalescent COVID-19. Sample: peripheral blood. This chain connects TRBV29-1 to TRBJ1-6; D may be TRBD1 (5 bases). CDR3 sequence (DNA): TGCAGCGTTTCCCAGGGCCGACAGAATTCACCCCTCCACTTT. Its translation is CSVSQGRQNSPLHF.